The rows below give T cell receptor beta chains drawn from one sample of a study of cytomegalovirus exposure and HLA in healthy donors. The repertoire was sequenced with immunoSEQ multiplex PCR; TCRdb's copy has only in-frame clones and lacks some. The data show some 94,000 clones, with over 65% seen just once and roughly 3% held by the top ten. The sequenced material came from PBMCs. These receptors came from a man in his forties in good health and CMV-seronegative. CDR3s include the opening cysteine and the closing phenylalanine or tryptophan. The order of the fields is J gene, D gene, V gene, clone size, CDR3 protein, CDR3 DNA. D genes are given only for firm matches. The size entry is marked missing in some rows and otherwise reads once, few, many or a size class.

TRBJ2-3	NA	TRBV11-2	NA	CASSLDGGGTDTQYF	TGTGCCAGCAGCTTAGACGGCGGGGGCACAGATACGCAGTATTTT
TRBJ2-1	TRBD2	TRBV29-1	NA	CSVAASGRANEQFF	TGCAGCGTTGCAGCTAGCGGGAGGGCCAATGAGCAGTTCTTC
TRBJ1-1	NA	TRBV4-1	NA	CASSQVKGAEAFF	TGCGCCAGCAGCCAAGTTAAGGGGGCTGAAGCTTTCTTT
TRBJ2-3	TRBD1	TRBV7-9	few	CASSSPSGTGGPDTQYF	TGTGCCAGCAGCTCCCCTTCCGGGACAGGGGGACCCGATACGCAGTATTTT
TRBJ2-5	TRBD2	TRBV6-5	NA	CASSRSGGVETQYF	TGTGCCAGCAGTCGCTCTGGGGGGGTGGAGACCCAGTACTTC
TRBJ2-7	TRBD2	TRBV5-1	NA	CASSRTSGEYEQYF	TGCGCCAGCAGCAGGACTAGCGGGGAATACGAGCAGTACTTC
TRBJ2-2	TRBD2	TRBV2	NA	CASSGSGGANTGELFF	TGTGCCAGCAGTGGATCGGGGGGGGCGAACACCGGGGAGCTGTTTTTT
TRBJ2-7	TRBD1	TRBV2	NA	CAGKGTGGYEQYF	TGTGCCGGCAAGGGGACAGGGGGTTACGAGCAGTACTTC
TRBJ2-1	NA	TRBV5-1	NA	CASSQSPGPSSYNEQFF	TGCGCCAGCAGCCAATCGCCAGGGCCGAGCTCCTACAATGAGCAGTTCTTC
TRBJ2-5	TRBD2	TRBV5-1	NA	CASSKGLAGVGQETQYF	TGCGCCAGCAGCAAGGGACTAGCGGGAGTTGGGCAAGAGACCCAGTACTTC
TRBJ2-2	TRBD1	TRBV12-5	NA	CASGLVQGANTGELFF	TGTGCTAGTGGTTTGGTACAGGGGGCGAACACCGGGGAGCTGTTTTTT
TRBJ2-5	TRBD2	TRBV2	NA	CASSEARLAVQETQYF	TGTGCCAGCAGTGAAGCGCGTCTAGCGGTCCAAGAGACCCAGTACTTC
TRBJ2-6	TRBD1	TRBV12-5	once	CASGLETGTGALSGANVLTF	TGTGCTAGTGGTTTGGAAACCGGGACAGGGGCGCTCTCTGGGGCCAACGTCCTGACTTTC
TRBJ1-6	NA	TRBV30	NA	CAWSVGPSGSYNSPLHF	TGTGCCTGGAGTGTGGGCCCTTCGGGATCCTATAATTCACCCCTCCACTTT
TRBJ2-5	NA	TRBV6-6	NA	CASSSEETQYF	TGTGCCAGCAGCTCTGAAGAGACCCAGTACTTC
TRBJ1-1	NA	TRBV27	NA	CASSTQGWDTEAFF	TGTGCCAGCAGTACACAGGGATGGGACACTGAAGCTTTCTTT
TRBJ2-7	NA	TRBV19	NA	CASSQGGDLIPYEQYF	TGTGCCAGTAGCCAAGGGGGGGATTTAATCCCCTACGAGCAGTACTTC
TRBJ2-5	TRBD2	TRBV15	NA	CATSKIAGVRETQYF	TGTGCCACCAGCAAGATAGCGGGAGTGCGGGAGACCCAGTACTTC
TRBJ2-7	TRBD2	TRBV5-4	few	CASSLGGLASYEQYF	TGTGCCAGCAGCTTGGGGGGACTAGCCTCCTACGAGCAGTACTTC
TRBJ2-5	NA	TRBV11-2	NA	CASSSGIRETQYF	TGTGCCAGCAGCTCCGGGATCCGGGAGACCCAGTACTTC
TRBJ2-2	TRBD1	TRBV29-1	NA	CSVGQGAGPGELFF	TGCAGCGTTGGTCAGGGGGCCGGACCCGGGGAGCTGTTTTTT
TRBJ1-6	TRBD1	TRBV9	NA	CASSAQGADSPLHF	TGTGCCAGCAGCGCTCAGGGGGCCGATTCACCCCTCCACTTT
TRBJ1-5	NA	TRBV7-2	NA	CASSPQRDQPQHF	TGTGCCAGCAGCCCCCAGCGGGATCAGCCCCAGCATTTT
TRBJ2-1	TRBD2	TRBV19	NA	CASSGRLAGGEREQFF	TGTGCCAGTAGTGGCCGACTAGCGGGAGGGGAACGGGAGCAGTTCTTC
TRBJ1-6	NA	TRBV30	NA	CAWNVGASPLHF	TGTGCCTGGAATGTTGGGGCTTCACCCCTCCACTTT
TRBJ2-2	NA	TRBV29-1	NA	CSGRGTVGTELFF	TGCAGCGGTCGCGGGACAGTTGGAACGGAGCTGTTTTTT
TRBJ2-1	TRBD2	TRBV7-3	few	CASSLTSGGYNEQFF	TGTGCCAGCAGCTTAACTAGCGGGGGATATAATGAGCAGTTCTTC
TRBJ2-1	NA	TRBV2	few	CASSEALIPNEQFF	TGTGCCAGCAGTGAAGCACTAATCCCTAATGAGCAGTTCTTC
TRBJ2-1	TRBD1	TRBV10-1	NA	CASSESSKRTGSYNEQLF	TGCGCCAGCAGTGAATCAAGTAAGAGGACAGGGTCTTACAATGAGCAGCTCTTC
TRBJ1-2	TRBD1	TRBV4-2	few	CASSSSGTGGSYTF	TGTGCCAGCAGCTCGTCCGGGACAGGGGGCAGCTACACCTTC
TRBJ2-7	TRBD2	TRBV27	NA	CASSLLASGGYEQYF	TGTGCCAGCAGTTTACTAGCTAGCGGGGGTTACGAGCAGTACTTC
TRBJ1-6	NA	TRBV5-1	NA	CASSLTAGSPLHF	TGCGCCAGCAGCTTAACAGCCGGATCACCCCTCCACTTT
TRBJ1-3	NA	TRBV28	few	CASRQGANTIYF	TGTGCCAGCAGGCAGGGCGCAAACACCATATATTTT
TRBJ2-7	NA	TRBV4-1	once	CASSQELMEAYEQYF	TGCGCCAGCAGCCAAGAACTGATGGAGGCCTACGAGCAGTACTTC
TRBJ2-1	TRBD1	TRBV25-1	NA	CASSGTESSYNEQFF	TGTGCCAGCTCCGGGACAGAGAGCTCCTACAATGAGCAGTTCTTC
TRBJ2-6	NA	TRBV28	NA	CASSTLPSVLTF	TGTGCCAGCAGCACCCTCCCCAGCGTCCTGACTTTC
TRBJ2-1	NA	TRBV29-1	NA	CSVEDRRIYNEQFF	TGCAGCGTTGAAGACAGGAGGATTTACAATGAGCAGTTCTTC
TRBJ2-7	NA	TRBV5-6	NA	CASSSQSRTYEQYF	TGTGCCAGCAGCTCCCAGAGCAGGACCTACGAGCAGTACTTC
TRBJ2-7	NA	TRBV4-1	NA	CASSHGMGTAGDYEQYF	TGCGCCAGCAGCCACGGGATGGGGACAGCGGGGGATTACGAGCAGTACTTC
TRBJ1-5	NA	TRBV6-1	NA	CASSEGQHQPQHF	TGTGCCAGCAGTGAAGGACAGCATCAGCCCCAGCATTTT
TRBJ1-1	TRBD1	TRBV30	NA	CAQFRQGAYTEAFF	TGTGCCCAATTTAGACAGGGGGCATACACTGAAGCTTTCTTT